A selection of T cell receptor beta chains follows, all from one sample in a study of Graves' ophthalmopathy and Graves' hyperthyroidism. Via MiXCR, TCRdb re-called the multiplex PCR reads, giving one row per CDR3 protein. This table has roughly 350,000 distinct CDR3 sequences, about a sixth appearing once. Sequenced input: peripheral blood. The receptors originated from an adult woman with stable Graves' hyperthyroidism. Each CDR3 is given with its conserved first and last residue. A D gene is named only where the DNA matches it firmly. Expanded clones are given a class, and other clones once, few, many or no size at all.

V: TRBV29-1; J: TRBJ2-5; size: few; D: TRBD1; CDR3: CSVETGGAETQYF; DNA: TGCAGCGTTGAAACAGGGGGCGCAGAGACCCAGTACTTC
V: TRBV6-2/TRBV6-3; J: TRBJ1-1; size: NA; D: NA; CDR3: CASRITGSYTEAFF; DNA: TGTGCCAGCAGGATCACAGGGAGTTACACTGAAGCTTTCTTT
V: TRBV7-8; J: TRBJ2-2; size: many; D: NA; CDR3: CASSPTSVKNTGELFF; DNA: TGTGCCAGCAGCCCGACAAGCGTAAAGAACACCGGGGAGCTGTTTTTT
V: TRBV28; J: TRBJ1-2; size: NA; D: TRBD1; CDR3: CASYGTGSDNYGYTF; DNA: TGTGCCAGTTACGGGACAGGGTCGGATAACTATGGCTACACCTTC
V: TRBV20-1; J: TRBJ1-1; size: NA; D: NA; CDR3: CSARVFEGGGTEAFF; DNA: TGCAGTGCTAGAGTTTTCGAGGGGGGGGGCACTGAAGCTTTCTTT
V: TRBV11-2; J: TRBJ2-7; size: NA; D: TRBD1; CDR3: CASSVPGTGGYEQYF; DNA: TGTGCCAGCAGCGTCCCCGGGACAGGGGGCTACGAGCAGTACTTC
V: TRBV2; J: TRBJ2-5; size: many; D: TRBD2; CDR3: CASMWAREEETQYF; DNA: TGTGCCAGCATGTGGGCGCGGGAGGAAGAGACCCAGTACTTC
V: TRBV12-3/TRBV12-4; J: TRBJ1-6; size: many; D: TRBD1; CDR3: CASSTSPGQGALGSPLHF; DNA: TGTGCCAGCAGTACCTCACCGGGACAGGGAGCCCTCGGTTCACCCCTCCACTTT
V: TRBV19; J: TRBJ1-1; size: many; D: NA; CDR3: CATAVGNTEAFF; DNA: TGTGCCACCGCAGTAGGGAACACTGAAGCTTTCTTT
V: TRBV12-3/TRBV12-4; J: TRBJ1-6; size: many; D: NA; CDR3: CASSGSRASPLHF; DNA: TGTGCCAGCAGTGGCAGTCGAGCTTCACCCCTCCACTTT
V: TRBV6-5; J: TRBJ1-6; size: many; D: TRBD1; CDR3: CASSYSTGGSAPLHF; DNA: TGTGCCAGCAGTTACTCAACAGGGGGATCGGCACCCCTCCACTTT
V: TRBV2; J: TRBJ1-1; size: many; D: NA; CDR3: CASNLEGSTEAFF; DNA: TGTGCCAGCAATCTGGAGGGGAGCACTGAAGCTTTCTTT
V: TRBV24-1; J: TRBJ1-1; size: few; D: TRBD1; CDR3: CATSDLSGTANTEAFF; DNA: TGTGCCACCAGTGATTTGTCCGGGACAGCGAACACTGAAGCTTTCTTT
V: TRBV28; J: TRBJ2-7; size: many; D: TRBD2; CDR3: CASSSPKGWTSGRDEQYF; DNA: TGTGCCAGCAGTTCCCCAAAAGGGTGGACTAGCGGGAGGGACGAGCAGTACTTC
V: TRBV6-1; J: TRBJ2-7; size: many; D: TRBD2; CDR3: CASSGLAGGPSF; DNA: TGTGCCAGCAGCGGACTAGCGGGAGGGCCTTCCTTC
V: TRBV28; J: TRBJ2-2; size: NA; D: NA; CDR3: CAIKDFDVDTGELFF; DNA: TGTGCCATCAAGGATTTTGATGTAGACACCGGGGAGCTGTTTTTT
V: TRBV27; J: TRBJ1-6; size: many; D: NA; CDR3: CASSSTPGARSPLHF; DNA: TGTGCCAGCAGTTCCACACCAGGGGCGCGATCACCCCTCCACTTT
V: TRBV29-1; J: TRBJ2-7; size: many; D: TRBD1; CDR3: CSVQSGTGYEQYF; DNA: TGCAGCGTCCAATCCGGGACAGGCTACGAGCAGTACTTC
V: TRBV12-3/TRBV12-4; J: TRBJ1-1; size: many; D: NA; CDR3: CASTYEGKGNSEAFF; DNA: TGTGCCAGCACCTACGAGGGGAAGGGAAACTCTGAAGCTTTCTTT
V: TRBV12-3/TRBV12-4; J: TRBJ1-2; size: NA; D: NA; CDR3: CASSEAGHYGYTF; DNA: TGTGCCAGCAGCGAGGCTGGACACTATGGCTACACCTTC
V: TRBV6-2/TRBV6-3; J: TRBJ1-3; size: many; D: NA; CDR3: CASRSGGSRSGNTIYF; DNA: TGTGCCAGCAGGTCGGGAGGCAGCCGCTCTGGAAACACCATATATTTT
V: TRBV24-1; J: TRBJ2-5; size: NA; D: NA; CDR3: CATSDTLLQETQYF; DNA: TGTGCCACCAGTGATACGCTACTCCAAGAGACCCAGTACTTC
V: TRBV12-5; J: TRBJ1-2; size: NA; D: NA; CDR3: CASGSGARDGYTF; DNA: TGTGCTAGTGGTTCGGGGGCGCGCGATGGCTACACCTTC
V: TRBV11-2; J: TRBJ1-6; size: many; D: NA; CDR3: CASSPRAVSPLHF; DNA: TGTGCCAGCAGCCCACGAGCAGTTTCACCCCTCCACTTT
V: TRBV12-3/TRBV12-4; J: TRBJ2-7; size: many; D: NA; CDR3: CASSLALNEQYF; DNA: TGTGCCAGCAGTTTAGCGCTGAACGAGCAGTACTTC
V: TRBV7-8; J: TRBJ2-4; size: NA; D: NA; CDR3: CASSLVYLAQAKNIQYF; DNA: TGTGCCAGCAGCTTAGTGTACTTGGCACAGGCCAAAAACATTCAGTACTTC
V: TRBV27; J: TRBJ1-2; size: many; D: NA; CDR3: CASSLSFLGAYGYTF; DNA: TGTGCCAGCAGTTTATCGTTTTTAGGGGCCTATGGCTACACCTTC
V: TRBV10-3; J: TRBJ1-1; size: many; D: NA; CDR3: CAISDKGTEAFF; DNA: TGTGCCATCAGTGATAAGGGAACTGAAGCTTTCTTT
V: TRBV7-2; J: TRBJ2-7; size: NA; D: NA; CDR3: CASSLTGSYSYEQYF; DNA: TGTGCCAGCAGCTTAACCGGCAGCTACTCCTACGAGCAGTACTTC
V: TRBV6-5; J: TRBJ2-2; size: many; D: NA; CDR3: CASSYSIQRTGELFF; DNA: TGTGCCAGCAGTTACTCGATCCAGCGGACCGGGGAGCTGTTTTTT
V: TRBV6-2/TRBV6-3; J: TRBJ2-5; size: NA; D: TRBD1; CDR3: CASSLDRVRTQYF; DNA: TGTGCCAGCAGTCTGGACAGGGTCAGGACCCAGTACTTC
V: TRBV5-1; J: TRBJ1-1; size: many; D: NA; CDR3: CASSLGVANTEAFF; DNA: TGCGCCAGCAGCTTGGGGGTAGCGAACACTGAAGCTTTCTTT
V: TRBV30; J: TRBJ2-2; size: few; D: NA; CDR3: CAWSPIAANTGELFF; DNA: TGTGCCTGGAGTCCTATAGCGGCGAACACCGGGGAGCTGTTTTTT
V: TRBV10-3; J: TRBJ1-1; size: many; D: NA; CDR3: CAISGGRDNTEAFF; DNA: TGTGCCATCAGTGGAGGCAGGGACAACACTGAAGCTTTCTTT
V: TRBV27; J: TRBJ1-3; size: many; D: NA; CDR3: CASRDSGSGNTIYF; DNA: TGTGCCAGCAGGGACAGCGGTTCTGGAAACACCATATATTTT
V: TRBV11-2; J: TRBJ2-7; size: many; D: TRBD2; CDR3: CASMERLAGAYEQYF; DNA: TGTGCCAGCATGGAGAGGCTAGCGGGCGCCTACGAGCAGTACTTC